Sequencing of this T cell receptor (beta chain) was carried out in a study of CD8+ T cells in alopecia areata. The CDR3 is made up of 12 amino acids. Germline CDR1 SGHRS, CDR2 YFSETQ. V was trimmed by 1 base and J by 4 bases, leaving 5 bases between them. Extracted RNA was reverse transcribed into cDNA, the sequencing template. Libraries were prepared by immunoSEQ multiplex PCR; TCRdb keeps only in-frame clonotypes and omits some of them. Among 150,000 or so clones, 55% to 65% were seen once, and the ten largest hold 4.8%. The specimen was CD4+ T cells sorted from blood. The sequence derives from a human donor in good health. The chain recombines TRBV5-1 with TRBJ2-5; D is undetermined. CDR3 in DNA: TGCGCCAGCAGCTTGTATCGAGAGACCCAGTACTTC. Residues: CASSLYRETQYF.